The rows below give T cell receptor beta chains drawn from one sample of a study of blood T cell repertoires in COVID-19. The data were produced by immunoSEQ multiplex PCR, yet TCRdb's version contains in-frame clones alone and is incomplete. The table lists 130,000 or so clones, approximately 83% of them singletons, with about 10% in the top ten. Sequenced material: PBMCs or T cells enriched from blood (not recorded which). The receptor source for this set is a man between 45 and 60 years old who had recovered from COVID-19. Each CDR3 is given with its conserved first and last residue. D genes are given only for firm matches. Only part of the rows carry a size: once, few, many, or a class if the clone is expanded.

clone_size,j_call,d_call,v_call,cdr3_nt,cdr3_aa
.,TRBJ2-1,TRBD2,TRBV5-1,TGCGCCAGCAGCTTCTTGGGACTAGCGGGGGGTCGGGTCAATGAGCAGTTCTTC,CASSFLGLAGGRVNEQFF
.,TRBJ2-2,.,TRBV11-2,TGTGCCAGCAGTCGAGGCGACGGGGAGCTGTTTTTT,CASSRGDGELFF
.,TRBJ1-3,.,TRBV4-2,TGTGCCAGCAGCCAAGATGGCGCGGGACTAGGAAACACCATATATTTT,CASSQDGAGLGNTIYF
few,TRBJ1-6,.,TRBV7-3,TGTGCCAGCAGCTTAAACGCGGTTTCACCCCTCCACTTT,CASSLNAVSPLHF
.,TRBJ1-6,TRBD1,TRBV7-2,TGTGCCAGCAGCCAGAGGGCAGGGGGCCAGGATTCACCCCTCCACTTT,CASSQRAGGQDSPLHF
.,TRBJ2-7,.,TRBV6-2/TRBV6-3,TGTGCCAGCAGTTACTTAAACTACGAGCAGTACTTC,CASSYLNYEQYF
.,TRBJ1-2,.,TRBV7-2,TGTGCCAGCAGCTTAGCGGTCCAGAACTATGGCTACACCTTC,CASSLAVQNYGYTF
.,TRBJ2-2,TRBD1,TRBV27,TGTGCCAGCAGTTCTTCATGGGACAGGGGGCTGGCCGGGGAGCTGTTTTTT,CASSSSWDRGLAGELFF
.,TRBJ2-1,.,TRBV6-1,TGTGCCAGCAGTGACAGAACAGGGACAAGTGAGCAGTTCTTC,CASSDRTGTSEQFF
.,TRBJ2-7,.,TRBV30,TGTGCCTGGAGTGTAGGACAGAGCCTTTACGAGCAGTACTTC,CAWSVGQSLYEQYF
.,TRBJ2-1,.,TRBV6-2/TRBV6-3,TGTGCCAGCAGTCAATCCAGTAGGAGAACCTACAATGAGCAGTTCTTC,CASSQSSRRTYNEQFF
.,TRBJ2-3,TRBD1,TRBV19,TGTGCCAGTAGTGCTTGGGACAGATCAGATACGCAGTATTTT,CASSAWDRSDTQYF
.,TRBJ2-3,.,TRBV7-9,TGTGCCAGCAGCGTAGATGGCGGTAGCACAGATACGCAGTATTTT,CASSVDGGSTDTQYF
.,TRBJ1-2,TRBD1,TRBV28,TGTGCCAGCAGCCCGACAGGGGCCTATGGCTACACCTTC,CASSPTGAYGYTF
.,TRBJ2-3,TRBD1,TRBV18,TGTGCCAGCTCACCACCTCTGCTAGGGGGCGAGAATACGCAGTATTTT,CASSPPLLGGENTQYF
.,TRBJ1-2,.,TRBV4-3,TGCGCCAGCAGCCAAGATGGGGGGAACTATGGCTACACCTTC,CASSQDGGNYGYTF
.,TRBJ2-1,TRBD2,TRBV5-1,TGCGCCAGCAGCTTGGTTTCTAGGCTAGCGGGGGGGCCCTACAATGAGCAGTTCTTC,CASSLVSRLAGGPYNEQFF
.,TRBJ2-7,.,TRBV6-2/TRBV6-3,TGTGCCAGCAGTACCCCGCCAGGGGGACTCTCCTACGAGCAGTACTTC,CASSTPPGGLSYEQYF
.,TRBJ1-2,.,TRBV4-3,TGCGCCAGCAGCCAAGATTCGGTCTATGGCTACACCTTC,CASSQDSVYGYTF
.,TRBJ1-5,TRBD1,TRBV6-2/TRBV6-3,TGTGCCAGCAGTTGGACAGGGGGCCAAGGTCAGCCCCAGCATTTT,CASSWTGGQGQPQHF
.,TRBJ1-6,.,TRBV7-2,TGTGCCAGCAGAAACGACGGAGGTAATTCACCCCTCCACTTT,CASRNDGGNSPLHF
few,TRBJ2-5,.,TRBV5-4,TGTGCCAGCAGCTTGCCAAAAGAGACCCAGTACTTC,CASSLPKETQYF
.,TRBJ2-4,TRBD2,TRBV7-2,TGTGCCAGCAGCTTAGCTGGACTAGCGGTTGCCAAAAACATTCAGTACTTC,CASSLAGLAVAKNIQYF
.,TRBJ1-3,.,TRBV6-1,TGTGCCAGCAGTGACGGACAGTCCTCTGGAAACACCATATATTTT,CASSDGQSSGNTIYF
.,TRBJ2-2,.,TRBV19,TGTGCCAGTAGTGCCGTCGCGGGCGGGACCGGGGAGCTGTTTTTT,CASSAVAGGTGELFF
.,TRBJ1-1,.,TRBV6-4,TGTGCCAGCAGTGTGTCCGTTAACACTGAAGCTTTCTTT,CASSVSVNTEAFF
few,TRBJ2-7,.,TRBV27,TGTGCCAGCAGTAACAGGGACGGAGCCTACGAGCAGTACTTC,CASSNRDGAYEQYF
once,TRBJ1-5,.,TRBV19,TGTGCCAGTAGTATTGTGGACAGAAATCAGCCCCAGCATTTT,CASSIVDRNQPQHF
.,TRBJ2-2,.,TRBV4-1,TGCGCCAGCAGCCAAAATGGGGGGAGAAACACCGGGGAGCTGTTTTTT,CASSQNGGRNTGELFF
.,TRBJ2-5,TRBD2,TRBV6-5,TGTGCCAGCAGTTACGGAGCGGGGCCCCAAGAGACCCAGTACTTC,CASSYGAGPQETQYF
.,TRBJ1-6,.,TRBV9,TGTGCCAGCAGCGTAGAAGGGGGGGATAATTCACCCCTCCACTTT,CASSVEGGDNSPLHF
.,TRBJ1-1,TRBD1,TRBV4-1,TGCGCCAGCAGCCCGGACAGGAACCCAATGAACACTGAAGCTTTCTTT,CASSPDRNPMNTEAFF
.,TRBJ2-1,.,TRBV21-1,TGTGCCAGCAGCAAAGGGGGTAGCGGGGGCCCCTCCTACAATGAGCAGTTCTTC,CASSKGGSGGPSYNEQFF
.,TRBJ1-3,.,TRBV12-3/TRBV12-4,TGTGCCAGCCTCGAGGGTTCTGGAAACACCATATATTTT,CASLEGSGNTIYF
.,TRBJ1-2,TRBD1,TRBV6-5,TGTGCCAGCAGTTACTCGGGACAGGGGGCTCCCCAATTC,CASSYSGQGAPQF
.,TRBJ2-3,TRBD1,TRBV5-1,TGCGCCAGCAGCTTGAAGGTCGGACAGGCTAGCACAGATACGCAGTATTTT,CASSLKVGQASTDTQYF
.,TRBJ1-2,TRBD1,TRBV28,TGTGCCAGCAGTCCGAGACAGGGGGCTATCCGCTATGGCTACACCTTC,CASSPRQGAIRYGYTF
few,TRBJ2-7,TRBD1,TRBV5-4,TGTGCCAGCGGTCGACAGGGCTCGGACGAGCAGTACTTC,CASGRQGSDEQYF
.,TRBJ2-2,TRBD1,TRBV19,TGTGCCAGTAGTATAGAAGGGACAGGGAGCGGGGAGCTGTTTTTT,CASSIEGTGSGELFF
.,TRBJ1-1,.,TRBV29-1,TGCAGCGTTGTCGGACAGCTGAACACTGAAGCTTTCTTT,CSVVGQLNTEAFF
.,TRBJ1-4,.,TRBV7-2,TGTGCCAGCAGCCCCCAGGGAAGCACTAATGAAAAACTGTTTTTT,CASSPQGSTNEKLFF
.,TRBJ2-1,.,TRBV12-5,TGTGCTAGTGGTTATCAGGGGTACAATGAGCAGTTCTTC,CASGYQGYNEQFF
.,TRBJ1-3,.,TRBV19,TGTGCCAGTAGTATTTACGAGGGTACAACCTCTGGAAACACCATATATTTT,CASSIYEGTTSGNTIYF
.,TRBJ2-5,.,TRBV21-1,TGTGCCAGCCCCCCTGGACAGCAAGAGACCCAGTACTTC,CASPPGQQETQYF
.,TRBJ1-5,.,TRBV18,TGTGCCAGCTCATCCGTCAGGGATCAGCCCCAGCATTTT,CASSSVRDQPQHF
.,TRBJ2-7,TRBD1,TRBV5-4,TGTGCCAGCTCACGACAGGGGGCAGACGAGCAGTACTTC,CASSRQGADEQYF
.,TRBJ1-1,.,TRBV5-6,TGTGCCAGCAGCTTGCCCATGAACACTGAAGCTTTCTTT,CASSLPMNTEAFF
.,TRBJ1-1,.,TRBV12-3/TRBV12-4,TGTGCCAGCAGTGGACAGCCGAACACTGAAGCTTTCTTT,CASSGQPNTEAFF
.,TRBJ1-6,TRBD1,TRBV5-8,TGTGCCAGCAGCTTATCAGGGGGTGGAAATTCACCCCTCCACTTT,CASSLSGGGNSPLHF
.,TRBJ2-4,.,TRBV6-2/TRBV6-3,TGTGCCAGCAGCCTTGACTCTGCCAAAAACATTCAGTACTTC,CASSLDSAKNIQYF
.,TRBJ2-2,TRBD2,TRBV9,TGTGCCAGCAGCGTAGTAAGCGGGGGGACGAACACCGGGGAGCTGTTTTTT,CASSVVSGGTNTGELFF
.,TRBJ2-1,TRBD2,TRBV7-3,TGTGCCAGCAGCTCCACTAGCGGGGGGGCCAATGAGCAGTTCTTC,CASSSTSGGANEQFF
.,TRBJ1-1,.,TRBV12-3/TRBV12-4,TGTGCCAGCAGTCCGCAGGGGAACACTGAAGCTTTCTTT,CASSPQGNTEAFF
.,TRBJ2-5,TRBD2,TRBV5-4,TGTGCCAGCAGCTTGGCGGGACTAGCAGGAGAGACCCAGTACTTC,CASSLAGLAGETQYF
.,TRBJ2-2,.,TRBV4-2,TGTGCCAGCAGCCAAGAGACTTTCAACACCGGGGAGCTGTTTTTT,CASSQETFNTGELFF
few,TRBJ2-1,TRBD2,TRBV7-6,TGTGCCAGCAGCTTGGTCGCTAGCGGGGGGGGTGAGCAGTTCTTC,CASSLVASGGGEQFF
.,TRBJ2-1,TRBD2,TRBV7-8,TGTGCCAGCAGCTTAGAACTAGCGGCCTCGCAGTTCTTC,CASSLELAASQFF
.,TRBJ2-2,.,TRBV24-1,TGTGCCACCAGTGATTTGGAGGCGCAGAACACCGGGGAGCTGTTTTTT,CATSDLEAQNTGELFF